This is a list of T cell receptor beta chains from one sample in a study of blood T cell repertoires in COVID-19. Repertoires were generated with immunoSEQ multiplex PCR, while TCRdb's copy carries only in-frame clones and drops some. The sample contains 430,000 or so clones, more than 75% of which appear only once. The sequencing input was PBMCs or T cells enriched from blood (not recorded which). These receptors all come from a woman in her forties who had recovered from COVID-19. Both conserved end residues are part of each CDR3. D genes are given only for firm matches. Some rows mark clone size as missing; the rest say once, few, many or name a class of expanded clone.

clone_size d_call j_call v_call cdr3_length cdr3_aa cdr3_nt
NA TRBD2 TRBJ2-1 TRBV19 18 CASSIFGPLAGIYNEQFF TGTGCCAGTAGTATCTTTGGGCCTCTAGCGGGAATTTACAATGAGCAGTTCTTC
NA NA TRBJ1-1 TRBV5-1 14 CASRSGGEGTEAFF TGCGCCAGCAGGTCCGGGGGAGAGGGCACTGAAGCTTTCTTT
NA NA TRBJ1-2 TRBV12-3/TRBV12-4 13 CASSLAGSYGYTF TGTGCCAGCAGTTTAGCAGGGAGCTATGGCTACACCTTC
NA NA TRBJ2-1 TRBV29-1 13 CSAPGVSYNEQFF TGCAGCGCTCCAGGGGTCTCCTACAATGAGCAGTTCTTC
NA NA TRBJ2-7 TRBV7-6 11 CASSLETEQYF TGTGCCAGCAGCTTGGAGACCGAGCAGTACTTC
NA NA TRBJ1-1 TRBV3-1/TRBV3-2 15 CASSLGQASNTEAFF TGTGCCAGCAGTCTTGGCCAGGCGTCGAACACTGAAGCTTTCTTT
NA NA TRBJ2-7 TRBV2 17 CASGGRQGPNFSYEQYF TGTGCCAGCGGGGGGAGACAGGGACCTAACTTTTCCTACGAGCAGTACTTC
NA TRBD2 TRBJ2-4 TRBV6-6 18 CASSRGTSGSIGENIQYF TGTGCCAGCAGCCGAGGGACTAGCGGGAGTATAGGAGAAAACATTCAGTACTTC
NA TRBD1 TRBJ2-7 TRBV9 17 CASSPGEGQGPYGEQYF TGTGCCAGCAGCCCGGGGGAGGGACAGGGGCCCTACGGCGAGCAGTACTTC
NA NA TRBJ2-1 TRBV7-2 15 CASSSWGGRDNEQFF TGTGCCAGCAGCTCGTGGGGTGGGCGGGACAATGAGCAGTTCTTC
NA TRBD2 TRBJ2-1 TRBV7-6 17 CASEGGASGSSNNEQFF TGTGCCAGCGAGGGGGGAGCTAGCGGGAGTAGCAACAATGAGCAGTTCTTC
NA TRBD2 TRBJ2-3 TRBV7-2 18 CASSPGTSGARSTDTQYF TGTGCCAGCAGCCCCGGGACTAGCGGGGCGAGGAGCACAGATACGCAGTATTTT
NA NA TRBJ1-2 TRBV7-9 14 CASSTNDRSYGYTF TGTGCCAGCAGCACGAACGACAGAAGCTATGGCTACACCTTC
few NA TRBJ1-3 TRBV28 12 CASSLSGNTIYF TGTGCCAGCAGTTTGAGTGGAAACACCATATATTTT
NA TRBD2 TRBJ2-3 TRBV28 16 CASSLLGLADTDTQYF TGTGCCAGCAGTCTCCTGGGACTAGCGGACACAGATACGCAGTATTTT
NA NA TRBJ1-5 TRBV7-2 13 CASSSQPNQPQHF TGTGCCAGCAGTTCACAGCCCAATCAGCCCCAGCATTTT
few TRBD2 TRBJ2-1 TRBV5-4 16 CASSKWTSGRESEQFF TGTGCCAGCAGCAAGTGGACTAGCGGGAGAGAAAGTGAGCAGTTCTTC
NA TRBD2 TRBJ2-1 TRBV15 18 CATEPGRSGLRGYNEQFF TGTGCCACCGAACCCGGGAGGAGCGGTTTGAGAGGATACAATGAGCAGTTCTTC
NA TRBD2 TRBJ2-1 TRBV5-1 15 CATQIRASGNNEQFF TGCGCCACCCAAATTCGGGCTAGCGGGAACAATGAGCAGTTCTTC
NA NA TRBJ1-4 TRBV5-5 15 CASSLGGTRDEKLFF TGTGCCAGCAGCTTGGGCGGAACCAGGGATGAAAAACTGTTTTTT
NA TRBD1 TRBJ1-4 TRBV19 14 CASRLQGRYEKLFF TGTGCCAGTAGACTACAGGGGAGGTATGAAAAACTGTTTTTT
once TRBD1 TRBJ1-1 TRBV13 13 CASSPDRLTEAFF TGTGCCAGCAGCCCGGACAGGCTGACTGAAGCTTTCTTT
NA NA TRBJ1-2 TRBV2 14 CASSEALVPYGYTF TGTGCCAGCAGTGAAGCGCTAGTCCCCTATGGCTACACCTTC
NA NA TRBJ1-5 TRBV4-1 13 CASSQVRNQPQHF TGCGCCAGCAGCCAAGTTCGTAATCAGCCCCAGCATTTT
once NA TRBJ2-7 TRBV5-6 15 CASSLGGGISYEQYF TGTGCCAGCAGCTTGGGAGGCGGAATCTCCTACGAGCAGTACTTC
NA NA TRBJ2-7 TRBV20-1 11 CSARAPYEQYF TGCAGTGCTAGGGCCCCCTACGAGCAGTACTTC
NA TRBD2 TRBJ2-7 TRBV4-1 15 CASSQGTSGIYEQYF TGCGCCAGCAGCCAAGGGACTAGCGGGATCTACGAGCAGTACTTC
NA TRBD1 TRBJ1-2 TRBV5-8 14 CASSLEGQAYGYTF TGTGCCAGCAGCTTGGAGGGACAGGCGTATGGCTACACCTTC
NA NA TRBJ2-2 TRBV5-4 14 CASSLTPEAGELFF TGTGCCAGCAGCTTAACACCTGAGGCCGGGGAGCTGTTTTTT
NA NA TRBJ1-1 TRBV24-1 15 CATSAGQGWNTEAFF TGTGCCACCAGTGCAGGGCAGGGGTGGAACACTGAAGCTTTCTTT
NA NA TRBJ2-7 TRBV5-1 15 CASSFQPGSNYEQYF TGCGCCAGCAGCTTCCAACCGGGATCTAACTACGAGCAGTACTTC
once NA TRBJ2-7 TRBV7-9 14 CASSSPGLSYEQYF TGTGCCAGCAGCTCACCGGGACTGTCCTACGAGCAGTACTTC
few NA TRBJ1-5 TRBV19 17 CASSAFPFPRDYQPQHF TGTGCCAGTAGTGCCTTCCCATTTCCCCGGGATTATCAGCCCCAGCATTTT
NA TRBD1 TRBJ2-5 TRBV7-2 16 CASSRSPGQGLETQYF TGTGCCAGCAGCCGGTCTCCGGGACAGGGTTTGGAGACCCAGTACTTC
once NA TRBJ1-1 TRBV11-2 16 CASSLVIGFPNTEAFF TGTGCCAGCAGCTTAGTAATCGGGTTTCCGAACACTGAAGCTTTCTTT
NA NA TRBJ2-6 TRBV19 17 CASSIIFGAISTDPPTF TGTGCCAGTAGTATAATTTTCGGTGCCATCTCGACTGATCCTCCAACTTTC
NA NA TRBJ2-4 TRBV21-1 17 CASTNCLQALAKNIQYF TGTGCCAGCACCAACTGCCTACAGGCCTTAGCCAAAAACATTCAGTACTTC
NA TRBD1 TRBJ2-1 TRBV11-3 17 CASSLDWGTGSNNEQFF TGTGCCAGCAGCTTAGATTGGGGGACAGGGTCTAACAATGAGCAGTTCTTC
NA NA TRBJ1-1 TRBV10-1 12 CASSDHRGEAFF TGCGCCAGCAGTGATCATAGGGGTGAAGCTTTCTTT
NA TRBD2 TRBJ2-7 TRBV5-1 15 CASSLLAVPTYEQYF TGCGCCAGCAGCTTGCTAGCGGTACCGACCTACGAGCAGTACTTC
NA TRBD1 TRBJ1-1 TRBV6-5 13 CASSYSRTGGPFF TGTGCCAGCAGTTACTCCCGGACAGGGGGCCCTTTCTTT
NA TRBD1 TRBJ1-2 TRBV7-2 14 CASSLGGGARGYTF TGTGCCAGCAGCTTAGGAGGGGGCGCCCGGGGCTACACCTTC
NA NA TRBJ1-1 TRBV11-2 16 CASSLNGGGSGTEAFF TGTGCCAGCAGCTTAAACGGAGGCGGATCGGGCACTGAAGCTTTCTTT
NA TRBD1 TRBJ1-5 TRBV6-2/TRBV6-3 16 CASSPLGQGAGQPQHF TGTGCCAGCAGTCCACTGGGACAGGGGGCAGGACAGCCCCAGCATTTT
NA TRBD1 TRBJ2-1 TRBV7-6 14 CASSQTGVYNEQFF TGTGCCAGCAGCCAAACAGGGGTTTACAATGAGCAGTTCTTC
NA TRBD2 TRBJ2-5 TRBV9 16 CASSVVPAGAAETQYF TGTGCCAGCAGCGTAGTTCCGGCGGGAGCCGCGGAGACCCAGTACTTC